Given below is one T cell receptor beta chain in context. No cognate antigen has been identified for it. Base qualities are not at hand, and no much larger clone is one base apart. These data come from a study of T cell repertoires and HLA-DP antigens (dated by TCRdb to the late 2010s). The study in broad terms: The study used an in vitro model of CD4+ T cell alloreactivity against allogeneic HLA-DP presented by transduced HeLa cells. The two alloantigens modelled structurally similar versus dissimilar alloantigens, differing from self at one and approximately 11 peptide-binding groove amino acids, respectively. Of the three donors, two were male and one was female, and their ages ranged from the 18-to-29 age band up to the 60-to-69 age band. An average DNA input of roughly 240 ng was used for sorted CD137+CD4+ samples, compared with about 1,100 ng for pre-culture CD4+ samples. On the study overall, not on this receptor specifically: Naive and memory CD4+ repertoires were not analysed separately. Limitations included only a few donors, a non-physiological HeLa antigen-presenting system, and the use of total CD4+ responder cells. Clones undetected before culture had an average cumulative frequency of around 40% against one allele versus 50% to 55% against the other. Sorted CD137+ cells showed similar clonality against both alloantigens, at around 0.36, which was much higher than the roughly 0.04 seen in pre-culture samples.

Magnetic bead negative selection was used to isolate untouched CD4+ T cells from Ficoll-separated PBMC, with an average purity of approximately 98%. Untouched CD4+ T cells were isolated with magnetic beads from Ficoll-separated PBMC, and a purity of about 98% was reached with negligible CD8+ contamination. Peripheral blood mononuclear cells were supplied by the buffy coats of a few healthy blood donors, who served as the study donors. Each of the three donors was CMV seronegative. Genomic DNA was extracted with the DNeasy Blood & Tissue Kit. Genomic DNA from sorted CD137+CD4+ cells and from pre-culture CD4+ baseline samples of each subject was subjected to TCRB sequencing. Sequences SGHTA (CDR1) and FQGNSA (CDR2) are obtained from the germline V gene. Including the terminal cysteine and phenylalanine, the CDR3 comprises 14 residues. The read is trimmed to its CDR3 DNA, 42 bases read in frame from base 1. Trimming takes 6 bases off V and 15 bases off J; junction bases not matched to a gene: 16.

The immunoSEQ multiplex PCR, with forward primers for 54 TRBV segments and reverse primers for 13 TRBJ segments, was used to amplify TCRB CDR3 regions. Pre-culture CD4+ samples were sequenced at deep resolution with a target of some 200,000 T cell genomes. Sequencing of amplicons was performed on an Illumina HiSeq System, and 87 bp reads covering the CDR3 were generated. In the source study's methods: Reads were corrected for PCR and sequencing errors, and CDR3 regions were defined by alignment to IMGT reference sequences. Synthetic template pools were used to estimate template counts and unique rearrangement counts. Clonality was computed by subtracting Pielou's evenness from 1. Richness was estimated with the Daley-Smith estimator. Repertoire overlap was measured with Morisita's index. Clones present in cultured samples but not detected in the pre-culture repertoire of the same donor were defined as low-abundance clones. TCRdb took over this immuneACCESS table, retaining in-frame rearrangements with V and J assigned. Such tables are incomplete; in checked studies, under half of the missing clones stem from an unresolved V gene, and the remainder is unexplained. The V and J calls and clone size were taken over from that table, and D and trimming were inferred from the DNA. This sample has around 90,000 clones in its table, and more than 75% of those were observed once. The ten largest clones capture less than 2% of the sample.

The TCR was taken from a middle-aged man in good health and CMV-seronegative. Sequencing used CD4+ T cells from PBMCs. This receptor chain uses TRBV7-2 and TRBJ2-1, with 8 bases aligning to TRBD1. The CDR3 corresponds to CASSREGQGGSVFF. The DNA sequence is TGTGCCAGCAGTCGTGAAGGACAGGGTGGATCAGTGTTCTTC.